These T cell receptor beta chains were read from a single sample in a study of cytomegalovirus exposure and HLA in healthy donors. Clones were sequenced by immunoSEQ multiplex PCR, and TCRdb holds only the in-frame ones, with some missing. Among about 130,000 clones, 80% were seen once, and the ten largest hold roughly 3%. The sequencing sample was made of PBMCs. The receptors come from a male donor in good health and CMV-seronegative. The CDR3 runs from the conserved cysteine through the conserved F or W. A D gene is named only where the DNA matches it firmly. Clone size is not always given. Where it is, it says once, few, many or a class for expanded clones.

J	size	V	D	DNA	CDR3
TRBJ1-1	once	TRBV6-5	TRBD1	TGTGCCAGCAGTTACTCCGGACAGGGTGTATCGGCTTTCTTT	CASSYSGQGVSAFF
TRBJ2-7	few	TRBV5-4	NA	TGTGCCAGCAGCTTGGCCGGCAACTCAGGGGCCGAGCAGTACTTC	CASSLAGNSGAEQYF
TRBJ2-5	NA	TRBV7-7	TRBD1	TGTGCCAGCAGCCTAGGGACAGGGTTGGAGACCCAGTACTTC	CASSLGTGLETQYF
TRBJ2-1	NA	TRBV5-1	NA	TGCGCCAGCAGCTTGGGTACTCGCGGGGAGCAGTTCTTC	CASSLGTRGEQFF
TRBJ1-2	NA	TRBV29-1	NA	TGCAGCGTTGAACCCCGGGACTTCTATGGCTACACCTTC	CSVEPRDFYGYTF
TRBJ1-1	NA	TRBV30	NA	TGTGCCTGGAGTGTATTCTCGGGGTCTGAAGCTTTCTTT	CAWSVFSGSEAFF
TRBJ2-5	few	TRBV2	NA	TGTGCCAGCAGTGGTCGGGGGCAGTACTTC	CASSGRGQYF
TRBJ1-1	NA	TRBV7-2	NA	TGTGCCAGCAGCTCACAACCGGAGCTTGAAGCTTTCTTT	CASSSQPELEAFF
TRBJ2-1	NA	TRBV7-2	TRBD2	TGTGCCAGCAGCTTAGCCGTTAGCGGGAGGGGGGGAGGTAATGAGCAGTTCTTC	CASSLAVSGRGGGNEQFF
TRBJ1-6	few	TRBV6-5	NA	TGTGCCAGCACGTCAGGCCCGCGTTCACCCCTCCACTTT	CASTSGPRSPLHF
TRBJ2-3	NA	TRBV2	NA	TGTGCCAGCACCCCGCCCCCAGCGGGTTCCACAGATACGCAGTATTTT	CASTPPPAGSTDTQYF
TRBJ1-5	NA	TRBV6-4	NA	TGTGCCAGCAGTAAGGACGGGGGGAATCAGCCCCAGCATTTT	CASSKDGGNQPQHF
TRBJ1-3	NA	TRBV5-1	NA	TGCGCCAGCAGCTTGGACAGCGGAAACACCATATATTTT	CASSLDSGNTIYF
TRBJ2-5	once	TRBV5-4	TRBD2	TGTGCCAGCACCTCTTCCCCGGGACTAGCGGGAGGGAAGGAGACCCAGTACTTC	CASTSSPGLAGGKETQYF
TRBJ2-2	NA	TRBV9	TRBD1	TGTGCCAGCAGCGTAGCCGGACAGGGCTACACCGGGGAGCTGTTTTTT	CASSVAGQGYTGELFF
TRBJ1-1	NA	TRBV14	NA	TGTGCCAGCAGCCAAGATGCGGGGACGTTGAACACTGAAGCTTTCTTT	CASSQDAGTLNTEAFF
TRBJ1-2	NA	TRBV29-1	TRBD1	TGCAGCGTTGAAGGGGACAGGAGGACCTATGGCTACACCTTC	CSVEGDRRTYGYTF
TRBJ1-1	NA	TRBV6-5	NA	TGTGCCAGCAGGCCAGATCAGAACACTGAAGCTTTCTTT	CASRPDQNTEAFF
TRBJ2-1	once	TRBV7-9	TRBD2	TGTGCCAGCAGCTACGCCAGTATGACTAGCGGGATCTACAATGAGCAGTTCTTC	CASSYASMTSGIYNEQFF
TRBJ1-1	NA	TRBV25-1	TRBD1	TGTGCCAGCAGTGGACAGGGGGACACTGAAGCTTTCTTT	CASSGQGDTEAFF
TRBJ2-5	NA	TRBV4-1	NA	TGCGCCAGCAGCCACCCTGTTGGCTCAGATCTGTACTTC	CASSHPVGSDLYF
TRBJ2-1	NA	TRBV4-3	NA	TGCGCCAGCAGCCAAGACCCGGGGGGCCGAGACAATGAGCAGTTCTTC	CASSQDPGGRDNEQFF
TRBJ2-3	NA	TRBV5-1	TRBD1	TGCGCCAGCCGATCCCTGGACAGGGGAAACATTTACACAGATACGCAGTATTTT	CASRSLDRGNIYTDTQYF
TRBJ2-3	NA	TRBV7-2	NA	TGTGCCAGCAGCTTAACGCAGCGTGCTAGCACAGATACGCAGTATTTT	CASSLTQRASTDTQYF
TRBJ2-1	NA	TRBV5-1	TRBD2	TGCGCCAGCAGGCGTAGCGGGAGGGCCTACAATGAGCAGTTCTTC	CASRRSGRAYNEQFF
TRBJ1-1	few	TRBV7-9	NA	TGTGCCAGCAGCTCCTCCGGCAGGGATACTGAAGCTTTCTTT	CASSSSGRDTEAFF
TRBJ1-5	NA	TRBV28	NA	TGTGCCAGCAGTTTATGGGCAGGGAATCAGCCCCAGCATTTT	CASSLWAGNQPQHF
TRBJ2-1	NA	TRBV2	NA	TGTGCCAGCGGATCCGACCGGGTGCTCACCTACAATGAGCAGTTCTTC	CASGSDRVLTYNEQFF
TRBJ1-2	NA	TRBV30	TRBD1	TGTGCCTGGAGTAGATCCACAGGGGGCAGGGGTGGCTACACCTTC	CAWSRSTGGRGGYTF
TRBJ1-4	once	TRBV6-5	TRBD1	TGTGCCAGCAGCTTGGACAGGGTTAGACTGTTTTTT	CASSLDRVRLFF
TRBJ2-7	NA	TRBV10-3	TRBD1	TGTGCCACTCGGAAACCGGGACAGGGGGCCAACGAGCAGTACTTC	CATRKPGQGANEQYF